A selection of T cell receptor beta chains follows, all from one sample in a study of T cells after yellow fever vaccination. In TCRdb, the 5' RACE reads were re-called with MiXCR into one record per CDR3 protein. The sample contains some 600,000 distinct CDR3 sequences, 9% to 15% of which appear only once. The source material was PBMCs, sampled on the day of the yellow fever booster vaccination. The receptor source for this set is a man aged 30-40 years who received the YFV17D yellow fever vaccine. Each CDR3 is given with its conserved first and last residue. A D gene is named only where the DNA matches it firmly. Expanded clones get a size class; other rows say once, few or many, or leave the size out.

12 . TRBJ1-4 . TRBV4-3 CASRQEGGKLFF TGCGCCAGCCGCCAAGAGGGGGGGAAACTGTTTTTT
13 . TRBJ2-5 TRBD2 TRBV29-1 CSVGGRAVETQYF TGCAGCGTTGGAGGGAGGGCCGTTGAGACCCAGTACTTC
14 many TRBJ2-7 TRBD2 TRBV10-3 CAISRYDREAEQYF TGTGCCATCAGTCGCTACGACCGGGAGGCCGAGCAGTACTTC
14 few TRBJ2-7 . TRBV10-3 CAISRTGSFYEQYF TGTGCCATCAGTCGTACGGGATCTTTCTACGAGCAGTACTTC
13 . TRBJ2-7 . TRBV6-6 CASSYPDDYEQYF TGTGCCAGCAGTTACCCGGACGACTACGAGCAGTACTTC
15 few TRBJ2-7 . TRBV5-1 CASSPSPTGSYEQYF TGCGCCAGCAGCCCATCCCCAACCGGCTCCTACGAGCAGTACTTC
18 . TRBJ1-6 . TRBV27 CASSLSSWSRGRETPLHF TGTGCCAGCAGTTTATCGTCTTGGAGTCGGGGGAGAGAGACACCCCTCCACTTT
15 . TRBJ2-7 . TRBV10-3 CAISGPGTESYEQYF TGTGCCATCAGTGGGCCCGGGACCGAGTCCTACGAGCAGTACTTC
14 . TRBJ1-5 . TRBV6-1 CASSGGRGDQPQHF TGTGCCAGCAGTGGGGGGAGGGGTGATCAGCCCCAGCATTTT
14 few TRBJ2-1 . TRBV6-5 CASVQGTQYNEQFF TGTGCCAGCGTTCAGGGGACTCAGTACAATGAGCAGTTCTTC
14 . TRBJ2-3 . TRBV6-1 CASSVRGPSDTQYF TGTGCCAGCAGTGTGCGGGGCCCCTCAGATACGCAGTATTTT
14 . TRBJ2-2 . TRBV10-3 CAISESGTAGELFF TGTGCCATCAGTGAGTCGGGTACCGCCGGGGAGCTGTTTTTT
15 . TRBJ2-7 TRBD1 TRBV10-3 CAISGGTGALYEQYF TGTGCCATCAGTGGGGGGACAGGGGCCCTTTACGAGCAGTACTTC
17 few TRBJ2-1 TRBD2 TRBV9 CASSASGSGASYNEQFF TGTGCCAGCAGCGCGAGCGGGAGTGGCGCCAGCTACAATGAGCAGTTCTTC
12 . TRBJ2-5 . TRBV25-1 CASYGSQETQYF TGTGCCAGTTATGGTTCCCAAGAGACCCAGTACTTC
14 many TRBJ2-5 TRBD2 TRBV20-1 CSARRREGLETQYF TGCAGTGCTAGAAGGCGGGAGGGCCTGGAGACCCAGTACTTC
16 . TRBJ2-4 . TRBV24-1 CATSDPLGGRENIQYF TGTGCCACCAGTGATCCCCTCGGGGGGCGAGAAAACATTCAGTACTTC
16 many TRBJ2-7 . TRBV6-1 CASSQRGGDTSYEQYF TGTGCCAGCTCCCAACGGGGCGGGGACACTTCCTACGAGCAGTACTTC
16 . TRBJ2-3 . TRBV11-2 CASSPIERAFTDTQYF TGTGCCAGCAGCCCAATTGAGCGGGCTTTCACAGATACGCAGTATTTT
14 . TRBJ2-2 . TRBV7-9 CAPRLLDATGELFF TGTGCCCCTCGGTTACTAGATGCCACCGGGGAGCTGTTTTTT
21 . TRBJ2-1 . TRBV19 CASSIAFKGQVYRSSYNEQFF TGTGCCAGTAGTATAGCCTTTAAGGGCCAAGTTTACAGGAGCTCCTACAATGAGCAGTTCTTC
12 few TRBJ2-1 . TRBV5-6 CASSLGIPEQFF TGTGCCAGCAGCTTGGGAATTCCTGAGCAGTTCTTC
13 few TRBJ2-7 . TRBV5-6 CASSGTREPRGYF TGTGCCAGCAGCGGCACCCGGGAGCCTCGGGGGTACTTC
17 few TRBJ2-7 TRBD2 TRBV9 CASSLGLAGGPGYEQYF TGTGCCAGCAGCCTAGGACTAGCGGGAGGACCCGGCTACGAGCAGTACTTC
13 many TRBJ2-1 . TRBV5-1 CASSLEGRGEQFF TGCGCCAGCAGCTTAGAGGGACGGGGTGAGCAGTTCTTC
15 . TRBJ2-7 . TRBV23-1 CASSHLGTAVYEQYF TGCGCCAGCAGTCACCTCGGGACTGCCGTCTACGAGCAGTACTTC
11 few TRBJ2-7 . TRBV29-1 CSVGLTYEQYF TGCAGCGTCGGACTAACCTACGAGCAGTACTTC
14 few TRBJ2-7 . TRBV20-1 CSATDRVGLYEQYF TGCAGTGCTACGGACAGAGTAGGTCTCTACGAGCAGTACTTC
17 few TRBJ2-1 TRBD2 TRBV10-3 CAIRGTSGGSSYNEQFF TGTGCCATCAGAGGGACTAGCGGGGGCAGCTCCTACAATGAGCAGTTCTTC
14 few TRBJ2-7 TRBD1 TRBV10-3 CAIRPGQTAYEQYF TGTGCCATCAGACCGGGACAGACAGCTTACGAGCAGTACTTC
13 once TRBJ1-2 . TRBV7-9 CASSLDTFTGYTF TGTGCCAGCAGCTTAGACACATTCACTGGCTACACCTTC
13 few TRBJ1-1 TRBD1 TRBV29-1 CSVGQGGDTEAFF TGCAGCGTTGGACAGGGCGGAGACACTGAAGCTTTCTTT
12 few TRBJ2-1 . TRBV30 CACMPGANEQFF TGTGCCTGTATGCCGGGGGCCAATGAGCAGTTCTTC
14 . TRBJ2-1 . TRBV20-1 CSARDRGTALEQFF TGCAGTGCTAGAGATCGGGGGACCGCTTTGGAGCAGTTCTTC
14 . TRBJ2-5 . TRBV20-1 CSAPPLEYQETQYF TGCAGTGCTCCCCCCCTAGAGTACCAAGAGACCCAGTACTTC
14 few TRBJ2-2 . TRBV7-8 CASSLGLRTGELFF TGTGCCAGCAGCTTAGGACTACGTACCGGGGAGCTGTTTTTT
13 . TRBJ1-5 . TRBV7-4 CASSLQDNQPQHF TGTGCCAGCAGCTTACAGGATAATCAGCCCCAGCATTTT
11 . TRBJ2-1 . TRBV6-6 CASSRGHEQFF TGTGCCAGCAGTCGCGGACACGAGCAGTTCTTC
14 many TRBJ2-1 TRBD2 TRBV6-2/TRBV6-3 CASSSGSSYNEQFF TGTGCCAGCAGTAGCGGGAGCTCCTACAATGAGCAGTTCTTC
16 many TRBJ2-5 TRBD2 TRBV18 CASSPPSGRNQETQYF TGTGCCAGCTCACCTCCCAGCGGGAGGAACCAAGAGACCCAGTACTTC
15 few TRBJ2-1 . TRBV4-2 CASSQERFSYNEQFF TGTGCCAGCAGCCAAGAGAGGTTCTCCTACAATGAGCAGTTCTTC
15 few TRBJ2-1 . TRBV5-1 CASKPLGNSGDEQFF TGCGCCAGCAAACCACTAGGGAATTCTGGAGATGAGCAGTTCTTC
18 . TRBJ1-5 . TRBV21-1 CASSKVAGSDSGNQPQHF TGTGCCAGCAGCAAAGTGGCAGGGTCGGATAGCGGCAATCAGCCCCAGCATTTT
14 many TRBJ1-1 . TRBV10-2 CASRETGRATEAFF TGCGCCAGCAGGGAGACTGGCAGGGCAACTGAAGCTTTCTTT
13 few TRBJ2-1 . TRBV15 CATSRDPGDEQFF TGTGCCACCAGCAGAGACCCGGGAGATGAGCAGTTCTTC
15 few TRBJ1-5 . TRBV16 CASSQAVGSNQPQHF TGTGCCAGCAGCCAGGCGGTCGGGAGCAATCAGCCCCAGCATTTT